This T cell receptor (beta chain) was recovered during a study of regulatory T cells in long-lasting Graves disease. Findings and limits, study-wide: Newly diagnosed patients shared approximately 1,000 public clonotypes; persistent patients shared approximately 2,700.

Germline V gene sequence: CDR1 PRHDT, CDR2 FYEKMQ (reference sequence). V was pared by 7 bases and J by 2 bases, with 8 bases of the junction left unmatched. The CDR3 sequence is 15 residues long. Time point reported: newly diagnosed GD, antithyroid drugs for less than 3 months. PBMC-derived RNA was used for the TCR library. By American Thyroid Association guidelines, Graves' disease was diagnosed in the cohort. Combining iRepertoire HTBI primers with Arm-PCR of CDR3 regions, the authors built TCR beta libraries. MiXCR was run by TCRdb on the multiplex PCR reads, yielding one entry per CDR3 protein. The sample carries about 320,000 distinct CDR3 sequences, about a sixth recorded once. The sample holds many counts of this clonotype. Its specificity is not known.

The TCR originated in a female donor with Graves disease. The material was peripheral blood mononuclear cells (PBMCs), obtained at new diagnosis, from a patient treated with antithyroid drugs. The V call is TRBV13, the J call TRBJ2-3; 8 nucleotides align to TRBD1. CDR3 bases: TGTGCCAGCACCCCTCCGGGACAGGACACAGATACGCAGTATTTT. Translating it yields CASTPPGQDTDTQYF.